Here is one TCR beta chain with its context. The entry originates in a study of shared clonotypes between healthy human individuals. The protocol was immunoSEQ multiplex PCR, while the TCRdb copy is restricted to in-frame clones and leaves out a portion. This sample has around 550,000 clones; around 96% occur once, and the top ten carry 0.095% to 0.14%. Terminally differentiated effector memory CD45RA+ cells were left out of the naive CD8 fraction, which was CD45RO-negative and positively selected for CCR7. The CDR3 covers 14 residues. Trimming left V 7 bases short and J 11 bases short, with 21 bases between. The germline CDR1 and CDR2 sequences are SNHLY and FYNNEI.

This clonotype was obtained from a woman in her twenties or thirties in good health. The rearrangement joins TRBV2 to TRBJ2-1; D perhaps matches TRBD1 (6 bases). Specimen: naive CD8+ T cells sorted from blood. In DNA form, the CDR3 reads TGTGCCAGCATCCGGGACACCCTAACTAATCAGCAGTTCTTC. It specifies CASIRDTLTNQQFF.